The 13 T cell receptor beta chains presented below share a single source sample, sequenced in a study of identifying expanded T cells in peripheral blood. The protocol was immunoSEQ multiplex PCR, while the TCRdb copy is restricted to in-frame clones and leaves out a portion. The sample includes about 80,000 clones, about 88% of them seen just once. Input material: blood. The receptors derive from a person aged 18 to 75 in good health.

DNA for the CDR3: TGCGCCAGCAGCCAAGATCTCGGGCAGGGTGGTTCACCCCTCCACTTT. Translating gives CASSQDLGQGGSPLHF. The chain uses TRBV4-3 and TRBJ1-6; D is possibly TRBD1 (5 bases). Germline V gives CDR1 LGHNA, CDR2 YSLEER. This CDR3 comprises 16 residues. Between the trimmed V and J ends, which lost 0 bases and 9 bases, there was a span of 15 bases.

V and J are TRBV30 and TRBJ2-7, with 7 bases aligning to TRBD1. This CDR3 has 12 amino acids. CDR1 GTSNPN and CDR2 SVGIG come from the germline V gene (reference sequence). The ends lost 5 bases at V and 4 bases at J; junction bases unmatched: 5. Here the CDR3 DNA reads TGTGCCTGGGCCGGGACAGCTTACGAGCAGTACTTC. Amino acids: CAWAGTAYEQYF. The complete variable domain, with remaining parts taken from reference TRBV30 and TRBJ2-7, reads SQTIHQWPATLVQPVGSPLSLECTVEGTSNPNLYWYRQAAGRGLQLLFYSVGIGQISSEVPQNLSASRPQDRQFILSSKKLLLSDSGFYLCAWAGTAYEQYFGPGTRLTVT.

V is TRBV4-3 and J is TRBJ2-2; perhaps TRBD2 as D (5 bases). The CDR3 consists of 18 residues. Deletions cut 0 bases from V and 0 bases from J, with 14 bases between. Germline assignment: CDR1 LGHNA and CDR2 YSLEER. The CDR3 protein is CASSQELVPGTNTGELFF. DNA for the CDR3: TGCGCCAGCAGCCAAGAACTAGTCCCGGGAACGAACACCGGGGAGCTGTTTTTT.

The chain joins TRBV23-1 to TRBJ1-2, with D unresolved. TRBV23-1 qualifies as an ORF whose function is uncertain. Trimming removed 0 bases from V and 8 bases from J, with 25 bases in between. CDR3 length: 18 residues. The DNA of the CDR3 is TGCGCCAGCAGTCAATCAAGCAAGTCAAGCCAGCCGCGGTCGGGCTACACCTTC. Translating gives CASSQSSKSSQPRSGYTF.

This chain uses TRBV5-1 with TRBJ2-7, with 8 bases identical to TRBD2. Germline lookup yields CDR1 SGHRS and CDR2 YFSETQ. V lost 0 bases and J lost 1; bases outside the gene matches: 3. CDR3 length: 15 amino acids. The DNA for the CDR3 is TGCGCCAGCAGCTTGGCCGCGGGGGGATCCTACGAGCAGTACTTC. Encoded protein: CASSLAAGGSYEQYF.

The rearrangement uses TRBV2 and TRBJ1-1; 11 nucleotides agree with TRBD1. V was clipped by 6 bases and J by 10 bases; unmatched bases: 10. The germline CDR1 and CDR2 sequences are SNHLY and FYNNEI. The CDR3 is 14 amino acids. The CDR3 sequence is CASSVGQGVLGAFF. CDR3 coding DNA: TGTGCCAGCAGCGTGGGACAGGGGGTATTAGGAGCTTTCTTT.

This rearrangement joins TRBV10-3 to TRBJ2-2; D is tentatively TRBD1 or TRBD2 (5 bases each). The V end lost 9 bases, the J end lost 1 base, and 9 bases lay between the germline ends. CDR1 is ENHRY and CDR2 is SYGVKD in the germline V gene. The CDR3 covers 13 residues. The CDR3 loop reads CAIGTENTGELFF. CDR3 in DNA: TGTGCCATTGGGACGGAGAACACCGGGGAGCTGTTTTTT.

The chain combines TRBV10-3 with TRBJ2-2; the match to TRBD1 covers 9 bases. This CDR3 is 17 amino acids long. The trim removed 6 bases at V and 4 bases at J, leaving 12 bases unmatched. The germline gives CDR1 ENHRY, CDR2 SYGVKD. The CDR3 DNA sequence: TGTGCCATCAGAGACCGGGACAGGGACTTTGGCACCGGGGAGCTGTTTTTT. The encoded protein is CAIRDRDRDFGTGELFF.

This CDR3 reads CASSLRPQGANGEAFF. The CDR3 DNA is TGTGCCAGCAGCTTAAGGCCTCAGGGGGCAAATGGTGAAGCTTTCTTT. The chain recombines TRBV7-2 with TRBJ1-1; 8 bases map to TRBD1. From germline, CDR1 is SGHTA and CDR2 FQGNSA. With V trimmed by 2 bases and J by 7 bases, 12 bases remained unmatched. The CDR3 contains 16 residues.

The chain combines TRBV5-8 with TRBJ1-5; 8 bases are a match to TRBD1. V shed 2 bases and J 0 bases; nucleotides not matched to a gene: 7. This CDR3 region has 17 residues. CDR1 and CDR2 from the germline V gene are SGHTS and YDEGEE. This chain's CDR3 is CASSLRTGRLSNQPQHF. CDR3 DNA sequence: TGTGCCAGCAGCTTACGGACAGGGCGTCTTAGCAATCAGCCCCAGCATTTT.

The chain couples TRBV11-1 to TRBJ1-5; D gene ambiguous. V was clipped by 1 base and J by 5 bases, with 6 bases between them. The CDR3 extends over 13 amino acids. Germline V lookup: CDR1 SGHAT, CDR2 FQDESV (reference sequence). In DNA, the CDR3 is TGTGCCAGCAGCTTAGGTCCCGATCAGCCCCAGCATTTT. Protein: CASSLGPDQPQHF. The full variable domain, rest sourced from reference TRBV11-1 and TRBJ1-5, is EAEVAQSPRYKITEKSQAVAFWCDPISGHATLYWYRQILGQGPELLVQFQDESVVDDSQLPKDRFSAERLKGVDSTLKIQPAELGDSAMYLCASSLGPDQPQHFGDGTRLSIL.

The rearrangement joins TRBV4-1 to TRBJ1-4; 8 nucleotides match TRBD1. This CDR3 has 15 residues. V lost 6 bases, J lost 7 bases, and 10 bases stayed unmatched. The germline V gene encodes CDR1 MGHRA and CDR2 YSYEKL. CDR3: CASRPHGQGLEKLFF. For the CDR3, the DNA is TGCGCCAGCAGACCACACGGACAGGGCCTTGAAAAACTGTTTTTT.

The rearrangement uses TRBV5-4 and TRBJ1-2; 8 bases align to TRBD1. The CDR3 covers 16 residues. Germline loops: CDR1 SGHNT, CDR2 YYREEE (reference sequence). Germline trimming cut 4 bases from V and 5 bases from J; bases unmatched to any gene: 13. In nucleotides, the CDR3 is TGTGCCAGCAGCCTACCCCCGGCCCAGGGGGCGTATGGCTACACCTTC. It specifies CASSLPPAQGAYGYTF.